This T cell receptor (beta chain) was recorded in a study of cytomegalovirus exposure and HLA in healthy donors. Study-level findings and limits: Usually a TCR sequence was rare, but some public TCRs were found in many donors.

A word on this clone: As yet, its antigen is unknown.

This CDR3 has 16 amino acids. Per the germline V gene, CDR1 is SGHTA and CDR2 is FQGNSA. The V and J ends lost 0 bases and 4 bases respectively, with 13 bases between them. The PCR had 60 Vbeta and 13 Jbeta primers. TCRdb keeps only in-frame clones here, not all; method: immunoSEQ multiplex PCR. The sample lists about 170,000 clones; roughly 73% were seen once. This receptor was taken from a female donor in good health and CMV-seronegative. The J gene is TRBJ2-1, the V gene TRBV7-2; D is unresolved. The sample was PBMCs. The CDR3 protein is CASSLAASVGYNEQFF. In DNA form, the CDR3 reads TGTGCCAGCAGCTTAGCAGCGTCGGTCGGGTACAATGAGCAGTTCTTC.